Here is one T cell receptor (beta chain) with its context. This receptor's antigen is unknown. Qualities for individual bases were not recorded, and no much larger clone is one base off. This sample is part of a study of blood T cell repertoires in COVID-19 (dated by TCRdb to 2018 to 2020). About the study as a whole: The collaborator samples originated in the United States, Italy and Spain and spanned the acute and convalescent phases of COVID-19. The material from the prospective study consisted of cDNA or gDNA derived from T cells, B-cell-depleted T cells, or PBMCs. Subjects who had been exposed to COVID-19, were actively infected with it, or had recovered from it provided the deeply sampled blood TCRbeta repertoires that made up the dataset. The repertoires were released in a freely available public database meant as a resource for research on the immune response to SARS-CoV-2. The samples were drawn from the first 160 participants of the ongoing ImmuneRACE study and from under 1,500 subjects provided by 6 global collaborators. Sample metadata almost always included a de-identified subject ID, COVID-19 status, age in years and sex. HLA class I and class II types, where available, came from metadata supplied by the sample provider rather than from assay-based typing.

Broader findings and caveats from the paper: The quantity of clinical and demographic metadata differed by source and by participant and was supplied without curation.

The germline V gene supplies CDR1 MNHEY and CDR2 SVGAGI. The CDR3 covers 13 residues, taking in both the cysteine and the phenylalanine. Left in the record is the CDR3 DNA by itself, 39 bases read in frame from the first base. V is pruned by 6 bases and J by 8 bases, leaving 9 bases of the junction without a gene match. The immunoSEQ Assay, a bias-controlled multiplex PCR, was used to amplify TCRbeta CDR3 regions from genomic DNA. The study's processing was this. The number of nucleated cells in each sample was estimated by amplification of reference gene primers within the assay. Sequence reads were collapsed and filtered to measure the absolute abundance of every unique TCRbeta CDR3 rearrangement. Productive Simpson clonality was computed per sample as the square root of Simpson's diversity index over productive rearrangements. TCRdb carries this immuneACCESS record with in-frame sequences only. Its versions omit some clonotypes, under half of them owing to an unresolved V gene in the studies checked, with the rest unexplained. The D gene and trimming were derived from the DNA, and the V and J assignments and clone size from that table. The sample records more than 250,000 clones, roughly 87% of which are singletons. 1% of the sample is held by the ten biggest clonotypes.

The collaborating institutions used their own protocols to collect whole blood in K2EDTA tubes. For TCRbeta analysis, collaborators shipped samples as frozen whole blood, isolated PBMCs, or DNA extracted from either of those sample types. The receptor was derived from a man in his fifties with active or convalescent COVID-19. Sequencing input: peripheral blood. Recombination connected TRBV6-5 to TRBJ1-2, with 7 bases matching TRBD1. The bases are TGTGCCAGCAGACAGGGGACCGGGTTAGGCTACACCTTC. Protein translation: CASRQGTGLGYTF.